This entry is about one T cell receptor beta chain. A read error may explain this, as a much larger clone is one base away. This sample is drawn from a study of tumor and adjacent non-tumor tissue in lung cancer. Three rounds of nested PCR, following a modified ARM-PCR protocol, produced the TCRbeta library. TCRdb reanalysed the multiplex PCR reads using MiXCR and keeps one entry per CDR3 protein. Found here are tens of thousands of distinct CDR3 sequences, over 60% of them singletons; the top ten hold less than 50%. This CDR3 spans 15 amino acids. Per the germline V gene, CDR1 is MNHEY and CDR2 is SVGAGI. The template was RNA from unsorted bulk tissue. Distant lung tissue was collected more than 3 cm away from the tumor edge.

The genes are TRBV6-5 and TRBJ2-2; 7 bases map to TRBD1. The sample comprised distant non-tumor lung tissue. The TCR comes from a man aged 70 or older with non-small cell lung cancer. This chain's CDR3 is CGSTRGRGNTGELFF. The DNA of the CDR3 is TGTGGCAGCACAAGGGGGCGCGGGAACACCGGGGAGCTGTTTTTT.